These 13 T cell receptor beta chains were sequenced from one sample in a study of beta chain features in type 1 diabetes. Since all of the isolated RNA was reverse transcribed, expressed TCRB transcripts were what got sequenced. The repertoire was sequenced with immunoSEQ multiplex PCR; TCRdb's copy has only in-frame clones and lacks some. The top ten hold approximately 0.54% of the sample, which has around 180,000 clones, almost 8% seen once. General observations from the study: TCRB CDR3s were moderately but significantly shorter in Type 1 diabetes patients in all four CD4+ subsets.

Antigen specificity for these receptors is unknown. Sequencing was carried out using central memory CD4+ T cells from blood. These receptors all come from a man between 18 and 35 years old with type 1 diabetes.

This clone was counted only a few times. The same CDR3 arises from other DNA sequences in this sample as well. This chain connects TRBV5-1 to TRBJ2-5, with a weak D call TRBD2 (6 bases). The CDR3 length is 14 residues. Germline V gene lookup returns CDR1 SGHRS and CDR2 YFSETQ. Between the trimmed V and J ends, which lost 0 bases and 3 bases, there was a span of 9 bases. The CDR3 nucleotides read TGCGCCAGCAGCTTGGGGGGGACTGAAGAGACCCAGTACTTC. Its protein is CASSLGGTEETQYF. Combining the CDR3 with reference TRBV5-1 and TRBJ2-5 gives the whole variable domain KAGVTQTPRYLIKTRGQQVTLSCSPISGHRSVSWYQQTPGQGLQFLFEYFSETQRNKGNFPGRFSGRQFSNSRSEMNVSTLELGDSALYLCASSLGGTEETQYFGPGTRLLVL.

This chain joins TRBV7-2 and TRBJ2-3, with D hard to call. The germline V gene encodes CDR1 SGHTA and CDR2 FQGNSA. The CDR3 totals 11 residues. The V end was cut by 3 bases, the J end by 8 bases, with 6 bases between. In nucleotides, the CDR3 is TGTGCCAGCAGCTTCCGAGGTACGCAGTATTTT. This sequence encodes CASSFRGTQYF.

This chain joins TRBV5-1 and TRBJ2-1, with 9 bases fitting TRBD2. After removal of 0 bases from V and 2 bases from J, the junction contained 0 bases not matched to a gene. The germline V gene encodes CDR1 SGHRS and CDR2 YFSETQ. The CDR3 spans 15 residues. The CDR3 region has the DNA TGCGCCAGCAGCTTGGGACTAGCGGCCTACAATGAGCAGTTCTTC. Its protein product is CASSLGLAAYNEQFF. Full variable domain (missing parts from reference TRBV5-1 and TRBJ2-1): KAGVTQTPRYLIKTRGQQVTLSCSPISGHRSVSWYQQTPGQGLQFLFEYFSETQRNKGNFPGRFSGRQFSNSRSEMNVSTLELGDSALYLCASSLGLAAYNEQFFGPGTRLTVL.

CDR3: CASLSPTRYNEQFF. DNA of the CDR3: TGTGCCTCGCTGTCTCCTACTAGGTACAATGAGCAGTTCTTC. The chain carries TRBV2 and TRBJ2-1; D is possibly TRBD2 (5 bases). V was trimmed by 11 bases and J by 4 bases, leaving 18 bases between them. The CDR3 totals 14 residues. Germline V gene lookup returns CDR1 SNHLY and CDR2 FYNNEI.

J is TRBJ2-3 and V is TRBV9; 8 bases agree with TRBD2. The ends lost 0 bases at V and 1 base at J; junction bases unmatched: 4. The germline CDR1 and CDR2 sequences are SGDLS and YYNGEE. The CDR3 length is 16 residues. The CDR3 coding sequence is TGTGCCAGCAGCGTAGCGGCGGGGGGCCGCACAGATACGCAGTATTTT. Protein sequence: CASSVAAGGRTDTQYF.

V is TRBV15 and J is TRBJ1-2; the D is unclear. Trimming took off 6 bases at V and 1 base at J, with 15 bases between the two ends. CDR1 is LNHNV, CDR2 YYDKDF, per germline (reference sequence). The CDR3 runs to 15 residues. The DNA of the CDR3 is TGTGCCACCAGATTCTTGATCGGGATTAACTATGGCTACACCTTC. Its translation: CATRFLIGINYGYTF.

This clone has more than one count but fewer than ten. The same CDR3 is also encoded by other DNA sequences in this sample. The chain is built from TRBV30 and TRBJ1-3; perhaps TRBD1 as D (5 bases). Germline assignment: CDR1 GTSNPN and CDR2 SVGIG (reference sequence). The ends were cut back, 2 bases at V and 3 bases at J, with 14 bases in the middle. The CDR3 consists of 15 residues. The CDR3 reads CAWSIPGGGGNTIYF. In DNA, the CDR3 is TGTGCCTGGAGTATTCCCGGGGGGGGTGGAAACACCATATATTTT.

Comment on this clone: The same CDR3 can be traced to other DNA sequences in this sample. The J gene is TRBJ2-3, the V gene TRBV7-2; D not resolved. This CDR3 region has 12 residues. Germline V gene data show CDR1 as SGHTA and CDR2 as FQGNSA. V lost 5 bases and J 5 bases, leaving 8 bases between the germline ends. The DNA for the CDR3 is TGTGCCAGCAGCCCGAGGCTAGATACGCAGTATTTT. Amino acids: CASSPRLDTQYF.

A few counts support this clone. The J gene is TRBJ1-5, the V gene TRBV2; perhaps TRBD1 as D (5 bases). The CDR3 runs to 15 residues. Trimming took 3 bases from V and 5 from J, leaving 14 bases between them. Looked up from germline, CDR1 is SNHLY and CDR2 is FYNNEI. Here the CDR3 reads CASSEFGGGDQPQHF. The CDR3 nucleotides read TGTGCCAGCAGTGAGTTTGGGGGAGGAGATCAGCCCCAGCATTTT.

CDR3 bases: TGCGCCAGCAGTGGCGGGTCCCAAGAGACCCAGTACTTC. Amino acid sequence: CASSGGSQETQYF. The chain combines TRBV10-2 with TRBJ2-5, with D perhaps TRBD2 (5 bases). Trimming removed 4 bases from V and 1 base from J, with 7 bases in between. CDR1 and CDR2 from the germline V gene are WSHSY and SAAADI. The CDR3 has 13 residues.

The V and J genes are TRBV18 and TRBJ2-2; tentative D call: TRBD1 (6 bases). The CDR3 spans 16 residues. Germline V gene sequence: CDR1 KGHSH, CDR2 LQKENI. The V gene lost 4 bases and the J gene lost 0 bases, with 12 bases spanning the gap. DNA of the CDR3: TGTGCCAGCTCACGAGGGGGTTTCGCGAACACCGGGGAGCTGTTTTTT. It specifies CASSRGGFANTGELFF.

This clone was seen repeatedly, ten times or more. This chain connects TRBV30 to TRBJ2-7; possible D gene TRBD2, 5 bases. CDR3 size: 14 residues. V was pared by 4 bases and J by 2 bases, with 15 bases between. Germline V gene lookup returns CDR1 GTSNPN and CDR2 SVGIG (reference sequence). CDR3 residues: CAWTRPGITYEQYF. The CDR3 DNA reads as TGTGCCTGGACGCGGCCGGGAATTACCTACGAGCAGTACTTC.

This clone was seen a handful of times. V usage is TRBV28 and J usage is TRBJ2-5, with TRBD2 identical over 10 bases. Trimming cost V 8 bases and J 3 bases; bases outside gene matches: 9. The CDR3 loop spans 15 amino acids. Looked up from germline, CDR1 is MDHEN and CDR2 is SYDVKM. CDR3 nucleotides: TGTGCCAGCTGCAGAGCGGGGGGGCCGGAAGAGACCCAGTACTTC. It specifies CASCRAGGPEETQYF.